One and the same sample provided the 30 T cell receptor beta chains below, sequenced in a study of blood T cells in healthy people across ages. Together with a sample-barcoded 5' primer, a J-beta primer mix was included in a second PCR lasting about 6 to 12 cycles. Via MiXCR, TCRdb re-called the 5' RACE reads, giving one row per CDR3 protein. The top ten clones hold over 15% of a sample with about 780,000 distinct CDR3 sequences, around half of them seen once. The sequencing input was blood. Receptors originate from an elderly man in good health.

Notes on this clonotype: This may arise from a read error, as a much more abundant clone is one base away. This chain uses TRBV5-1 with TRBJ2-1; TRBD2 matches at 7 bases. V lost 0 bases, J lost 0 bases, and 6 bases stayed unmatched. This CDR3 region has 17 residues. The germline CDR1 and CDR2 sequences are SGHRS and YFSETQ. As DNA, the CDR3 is TGCGCCAGCAGCTTGGTGACTAGCAGGAGCTCCTACAATGAGCAGTTCTTC. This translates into CASSLVTSRSSYNEQFF. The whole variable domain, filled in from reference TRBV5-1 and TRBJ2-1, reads KAGVTQTPRYLIKTRGQQVTLSCSPISGHRSVSWYQQTPGQGLQFLFEYFSETQRNKGNFPGRFSGRQFSNSRSEMNVSTLELGDSALYLCASSLVTSRSSYNEQFFGPGTRLTVL.

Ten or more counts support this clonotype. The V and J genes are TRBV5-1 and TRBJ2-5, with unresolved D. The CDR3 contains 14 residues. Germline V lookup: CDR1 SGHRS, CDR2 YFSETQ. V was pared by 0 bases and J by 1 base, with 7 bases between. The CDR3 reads CASSLVGSQETQYF. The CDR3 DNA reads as TGCGCCAGCAGCTTGGTTGGCAGCCAAGAGACCCAGTACTTC.

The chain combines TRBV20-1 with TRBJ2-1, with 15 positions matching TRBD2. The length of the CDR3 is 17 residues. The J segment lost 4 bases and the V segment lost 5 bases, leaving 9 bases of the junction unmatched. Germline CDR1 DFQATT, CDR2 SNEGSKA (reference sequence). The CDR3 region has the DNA TGCAGTGCTGGAGGACTAGCGGGAGGGCTTCTATACAATGAGCAGTTCTTC. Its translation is CSAGGLAGGLLYNEQFF.

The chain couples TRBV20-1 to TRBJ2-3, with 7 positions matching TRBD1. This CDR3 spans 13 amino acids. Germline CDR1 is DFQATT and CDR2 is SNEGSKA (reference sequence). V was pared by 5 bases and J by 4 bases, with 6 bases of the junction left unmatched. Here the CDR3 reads CSAWDRRADTQYF. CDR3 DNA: TGCAGTGCTTGGGACAGACGCGCAGATACGCAGTATTTT.

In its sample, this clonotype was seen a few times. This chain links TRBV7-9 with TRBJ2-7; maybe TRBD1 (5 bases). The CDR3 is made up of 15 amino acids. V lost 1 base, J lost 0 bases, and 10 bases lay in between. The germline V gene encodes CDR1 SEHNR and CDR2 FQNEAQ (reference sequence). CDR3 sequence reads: CASSLVTGLSYEQYF. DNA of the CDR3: TGTGCCAGCAGCTTAGTTACAGGCCTCTCCTACGAGCAGTACTTC.

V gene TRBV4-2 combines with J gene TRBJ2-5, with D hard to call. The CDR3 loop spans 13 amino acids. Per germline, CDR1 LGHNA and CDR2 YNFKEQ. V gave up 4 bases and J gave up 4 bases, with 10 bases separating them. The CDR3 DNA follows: TGTGCCAGCAGCCTCAATGACCGAGAGACCCAGTACTTC. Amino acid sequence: CASSLNDRETQYF.

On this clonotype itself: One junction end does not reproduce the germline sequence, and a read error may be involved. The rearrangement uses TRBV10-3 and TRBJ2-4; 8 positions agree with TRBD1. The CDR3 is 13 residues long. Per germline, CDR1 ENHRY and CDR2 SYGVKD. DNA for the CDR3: TGTGCCATCAGCCTGGACAGGGAAAACATTCAGTACTTT. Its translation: CAISLDRENIQYF.

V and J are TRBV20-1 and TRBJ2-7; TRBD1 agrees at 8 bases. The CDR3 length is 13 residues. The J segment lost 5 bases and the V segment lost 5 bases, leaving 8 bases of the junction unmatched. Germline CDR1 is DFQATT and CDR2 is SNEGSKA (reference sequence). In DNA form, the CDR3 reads TGCAGTGCTGCCAGGGGGCCGAGGGACGAGCAGTACTTC. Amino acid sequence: CSAARGPRDEQYF.

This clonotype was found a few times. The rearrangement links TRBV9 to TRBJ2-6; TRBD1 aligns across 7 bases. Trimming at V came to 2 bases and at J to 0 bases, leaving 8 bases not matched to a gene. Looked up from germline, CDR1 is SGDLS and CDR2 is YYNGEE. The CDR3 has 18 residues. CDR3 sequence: CASSVPGQPFSGANVLTF. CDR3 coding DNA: TGTGCCAGCAGCGTCCCGGGACAGCCTTTCTCTGGGGCCAACGTCCTGACTTTC.

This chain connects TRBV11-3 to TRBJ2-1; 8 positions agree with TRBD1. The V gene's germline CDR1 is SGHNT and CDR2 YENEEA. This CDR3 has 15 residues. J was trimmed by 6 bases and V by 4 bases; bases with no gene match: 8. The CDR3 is CASSSGQGSVNEQFF. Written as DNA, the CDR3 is TGTGCCAGCAGCTCCGGACAGGGCTCGGTCAATGAGCAGTTCTTC.

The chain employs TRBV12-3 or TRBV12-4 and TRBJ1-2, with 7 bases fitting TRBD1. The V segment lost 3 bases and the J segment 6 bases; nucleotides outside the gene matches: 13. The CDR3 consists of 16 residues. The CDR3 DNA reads TGTGCCAGCAGTTTTCGGACAGGAGGGGGGGGGAATGGCTACACCTTC. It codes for CASSFRTGGGGNGYTF.

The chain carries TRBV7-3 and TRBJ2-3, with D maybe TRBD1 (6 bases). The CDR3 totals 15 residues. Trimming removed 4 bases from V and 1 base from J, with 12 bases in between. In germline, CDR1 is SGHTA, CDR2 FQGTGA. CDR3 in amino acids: CASSSPWTGTDTQYF. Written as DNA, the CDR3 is TGTGCCAGCAGCTCACCCTGGACAGGCACAGATACGCAGTATTTT.

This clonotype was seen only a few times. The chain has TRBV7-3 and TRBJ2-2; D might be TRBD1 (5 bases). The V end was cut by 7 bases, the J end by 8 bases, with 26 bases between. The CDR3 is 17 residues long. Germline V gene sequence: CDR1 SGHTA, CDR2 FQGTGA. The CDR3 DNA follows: TGTGCCAGCACCAAAGGGGCCATATACTTTCACCGGGGGGAGCTGTTTTTT. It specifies CASTKGAIYFHRGELFF.

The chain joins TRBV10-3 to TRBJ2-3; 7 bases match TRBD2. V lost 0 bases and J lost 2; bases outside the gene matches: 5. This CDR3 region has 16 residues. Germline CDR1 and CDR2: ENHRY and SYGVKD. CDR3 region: CAISESLGRDTDTQYF. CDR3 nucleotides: TGTGCCATCAGTGAGTCGCTAGGGAGGGACACAGATACGCAGTATTTT.

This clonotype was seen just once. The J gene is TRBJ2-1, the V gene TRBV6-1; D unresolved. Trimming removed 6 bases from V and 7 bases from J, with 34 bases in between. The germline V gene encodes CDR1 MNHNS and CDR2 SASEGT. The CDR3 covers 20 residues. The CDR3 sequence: CASRSTNPKSKIPTTNEQFF. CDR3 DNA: TGTGCCAGCAGAAGTACAAATCCCAAAAGCAAAATCCCTACTACAAATGAGCAGTTCTTC.

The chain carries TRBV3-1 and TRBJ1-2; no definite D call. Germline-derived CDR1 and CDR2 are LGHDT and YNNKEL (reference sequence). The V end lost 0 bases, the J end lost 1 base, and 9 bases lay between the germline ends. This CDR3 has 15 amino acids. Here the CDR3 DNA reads TGTGCCAGCAGCCAAGAAGGCAGTTTTAACTATGGCTACACCTTC. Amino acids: CASSQEGSFNYGYTF.

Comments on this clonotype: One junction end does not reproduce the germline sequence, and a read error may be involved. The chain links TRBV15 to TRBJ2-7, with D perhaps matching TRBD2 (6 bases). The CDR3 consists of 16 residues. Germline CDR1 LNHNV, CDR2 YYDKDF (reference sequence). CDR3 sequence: CATSRAPRDSSYGQYF. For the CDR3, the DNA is TGTGCCACCAGCAGGGCGCCCCGGGACTCGTCCTACGGGCAGTACTTC.

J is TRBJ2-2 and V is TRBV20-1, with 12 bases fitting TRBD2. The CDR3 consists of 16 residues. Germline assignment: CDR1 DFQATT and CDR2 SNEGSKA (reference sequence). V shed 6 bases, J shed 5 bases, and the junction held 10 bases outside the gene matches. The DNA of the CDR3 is TGCAGTGCCTCTCCCCCTAGCGGGAGGGAGACCGGGGAGCTGTTTTTT. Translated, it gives CSASPPSGRETGELFF.

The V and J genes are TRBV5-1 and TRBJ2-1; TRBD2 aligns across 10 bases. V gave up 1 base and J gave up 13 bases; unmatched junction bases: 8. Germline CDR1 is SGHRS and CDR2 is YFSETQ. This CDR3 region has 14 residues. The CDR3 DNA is TGCGCCAGCAGCTTGATGCTAGCGGGAGAGGAACAGTTCTTC. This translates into CASSLMLAGEEQFF.

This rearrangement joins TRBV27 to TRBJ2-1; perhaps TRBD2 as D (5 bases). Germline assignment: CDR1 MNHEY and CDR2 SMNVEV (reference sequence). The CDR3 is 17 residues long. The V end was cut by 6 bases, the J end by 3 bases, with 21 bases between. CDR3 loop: CASRTSASGPIYNEQFF. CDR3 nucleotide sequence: TGTGCCAGCAGGACTTCAGCCAGCGGCCCGATCTACAATGAGCAGTTCTTC.

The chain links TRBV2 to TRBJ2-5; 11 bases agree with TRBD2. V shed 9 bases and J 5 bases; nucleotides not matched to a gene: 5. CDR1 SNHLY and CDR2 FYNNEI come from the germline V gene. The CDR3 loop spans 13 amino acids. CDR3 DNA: TGTGCCAGTAGCGGGGGGGCCTCGGAGACCCAGTACTTC. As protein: CASSGGASETQYF.

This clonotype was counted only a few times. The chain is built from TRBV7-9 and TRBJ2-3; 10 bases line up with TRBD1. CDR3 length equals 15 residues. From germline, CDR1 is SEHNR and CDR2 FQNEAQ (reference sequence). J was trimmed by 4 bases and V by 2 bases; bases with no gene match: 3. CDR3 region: CASSLPGTGADTQYF. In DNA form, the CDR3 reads TGTGCCAGCAGCTTACCCGGGACAGGGGCAGATACGCAGTATTTT.

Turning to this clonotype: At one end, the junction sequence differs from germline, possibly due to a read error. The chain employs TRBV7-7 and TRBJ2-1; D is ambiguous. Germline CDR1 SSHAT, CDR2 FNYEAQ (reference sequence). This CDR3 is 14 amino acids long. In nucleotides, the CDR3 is TGTGCTAGCAGCTTAGATAGGTCGGACAATGAGCAGTTCTTC. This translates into CASSLDRSDNEQFF.

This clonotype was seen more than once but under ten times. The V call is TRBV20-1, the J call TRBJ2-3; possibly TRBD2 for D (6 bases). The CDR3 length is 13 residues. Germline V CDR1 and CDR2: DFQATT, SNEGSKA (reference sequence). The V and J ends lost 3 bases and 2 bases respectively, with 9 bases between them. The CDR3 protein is CSASIAVTDTQYF. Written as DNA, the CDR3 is TGCAGTGCTAGTATAGCGGTCACAGATACGCAGTATTTT.

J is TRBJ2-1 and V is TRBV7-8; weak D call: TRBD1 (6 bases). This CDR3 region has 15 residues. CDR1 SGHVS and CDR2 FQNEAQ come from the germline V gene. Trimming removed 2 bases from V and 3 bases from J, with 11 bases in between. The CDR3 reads CASSLSQGLYNEQFF. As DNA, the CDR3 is TGTGCCAGCAGCTTATCTCAGGGGCTCTACAATGAGCAGTTCTTC.

For the CDR3, the DNA is TGTGCCAGCAGTGTCGGGACAGGGTGGGGGCAGTACTTC. Its translation is CASSVGTGWGQYF. This chain uses TRBV9 with TRBJ2-7; 9 bases are shared with TRBD1. The germline V gene encodes CDR1 SGDLS and CDR2 YYNGEE. V trimming: 5 bases; J trimming: 9 bases; junction bases outside the gene matches: 9. The CDR3 is 13 residues long.

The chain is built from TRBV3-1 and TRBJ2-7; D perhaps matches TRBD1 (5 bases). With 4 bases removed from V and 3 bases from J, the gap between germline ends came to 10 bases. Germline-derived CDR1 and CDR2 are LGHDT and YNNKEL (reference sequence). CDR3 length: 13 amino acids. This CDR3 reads CASSRLRVYEQYF. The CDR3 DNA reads TGTGCCAGCAGCCGCCTCAGGGTCTACGAGCAGTACTTC.

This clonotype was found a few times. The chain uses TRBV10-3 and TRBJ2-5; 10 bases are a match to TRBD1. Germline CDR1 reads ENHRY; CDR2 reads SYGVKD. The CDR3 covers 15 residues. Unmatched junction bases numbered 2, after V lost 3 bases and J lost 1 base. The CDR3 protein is CAISDRDRGQETQYF. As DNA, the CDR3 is TGTGCCATCAGTGACCGGGACAGGGGCCAAGAGACCCAGTACTTC.

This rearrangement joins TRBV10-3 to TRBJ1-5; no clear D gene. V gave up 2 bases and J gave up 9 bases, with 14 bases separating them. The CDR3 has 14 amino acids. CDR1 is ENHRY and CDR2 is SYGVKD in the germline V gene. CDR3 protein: CAISERDGPRPQHF. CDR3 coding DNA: TGTGCCATCAGTGAGAGAGATGGCCCTCGGCCCCAGCATTTT.

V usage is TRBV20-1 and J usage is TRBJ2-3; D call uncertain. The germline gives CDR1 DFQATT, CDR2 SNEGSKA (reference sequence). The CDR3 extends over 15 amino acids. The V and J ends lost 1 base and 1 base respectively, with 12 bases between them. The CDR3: CSARAPTSRTDTQYF. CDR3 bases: TGCAGTGCTAGAGCTCCCACCTCTCGCACAGATACGCAGTATTTT.